The sequence of this T cell receptor beta chain was determined in a study of regulatory T cells in long-lasting Graves disease. Study-level background: Those with persistent Graves' disease had received antithyroid drugs for over 5 years with positive TSH receptor antibodies. Study-level findings and limits: Gene preferences differed: TRBV28, TRBJ1-2, TRBJ2-5 in persistent cases. Newly diagnosed Graves' patients exceeded persistent ones in TCR diversity.

As to this clonotype: Its antigen is unknown.

In building TCR beta libraries, iRepertoire HTBI primers were used together with Arm-PCR of CDR3 regions. Each CDR3 protein gets one entry after TCRdb re-called the multiplex PCR reads with MiXCR. The sample carries over 450,000 distinct CDR3 sequences, roughly 21% recorded once. Time point here: persistent/refractory GD, antithyroid drugs over 5 years with positive TRAb. Making the TCR library involved RNA that had been extracted from PBMCs. The patients were drawn from one endocrinology department in Xi'an, China. V dropped 0 bases and J dropped 9 bases, with 13 bases sitting between them. CDR3 length: 14 amino acids. Per the germline V gene, CDR1 is SGDLS and CDR2 is YYNGEE.

The TCR comes from a female donor with Graves disease. The chain joins TRBV9 to TRBJ2-4, with a weak D call TRBD2 (6 bases). The material sequenced was peripheral blood mononuclear cells (PBMCs), taken when the disease was refractory, from a patient treated with antithyroid drugs. The CDR3 region is CASSVGDLDGIQYF. Here the CDR3 DNA reads TGTGCCAGCAGCGTAGGGGACTTAGATGGCATTCAGTACTTC. The full variable domain, its missing parts supplied by reference TRBV9 and TRBJ2-4, is DSGVTQTPKHLITATGQRVTLRCSPRSGDLSVYWYQQSLDQGLQFLIQYYNGEERAKGNILERFSAQQFPDLHSELNLSSLELGDSALYFCASSVGDLDGIQYFGAGTRLSVL.